The clone carrying this TCR beta chain has ten or more counts. Its cognate antigen is unknown. The data were obtained in a study of T cells in Graves' hyperthyroidism and ophthalmopathy. V lost 6 bases and J 1 base, leaving 15 bases between the germline ends. There are 15 residues in the CDR3. The germline gives CDR1 MNHNS, CDR2 SASEGT. Notes on the study in general: Ophthalmopathy was model-predicted a median about 7.1 months pre-onset. A model built on 13 V-J features separated ophthalmopathy from stable hyperthyroidism.

Researchers took RNA transcripts and amplified the TCR beta CDR3 regions from them. With the HTBI primer set, the TCR CDR3 went through a first round of RT-PCR. Using its own MiXCR run on the multiplex PCR reads, TCRdb lists one record per CDR3 protein. The table shows fewer than 900,000 distinct CDR3 sequences, with about 17% occurring only once. This TCR derives from a woman in her forties or fifties with Graves' hyperthyroidism that later progressed to Graves' ophthalmopathy. Specimen: blood. The chain joins TRBV6-1 to TRBJ1-1; D might be TRBD1 (5 bases). The CDR3 region is CASSAPIGQNTEAFF. In DNA, the CDR3 is TGTGCCAGCAGCGCCCCAATTGGACAGAACACTGAAGCTTTCTTT.